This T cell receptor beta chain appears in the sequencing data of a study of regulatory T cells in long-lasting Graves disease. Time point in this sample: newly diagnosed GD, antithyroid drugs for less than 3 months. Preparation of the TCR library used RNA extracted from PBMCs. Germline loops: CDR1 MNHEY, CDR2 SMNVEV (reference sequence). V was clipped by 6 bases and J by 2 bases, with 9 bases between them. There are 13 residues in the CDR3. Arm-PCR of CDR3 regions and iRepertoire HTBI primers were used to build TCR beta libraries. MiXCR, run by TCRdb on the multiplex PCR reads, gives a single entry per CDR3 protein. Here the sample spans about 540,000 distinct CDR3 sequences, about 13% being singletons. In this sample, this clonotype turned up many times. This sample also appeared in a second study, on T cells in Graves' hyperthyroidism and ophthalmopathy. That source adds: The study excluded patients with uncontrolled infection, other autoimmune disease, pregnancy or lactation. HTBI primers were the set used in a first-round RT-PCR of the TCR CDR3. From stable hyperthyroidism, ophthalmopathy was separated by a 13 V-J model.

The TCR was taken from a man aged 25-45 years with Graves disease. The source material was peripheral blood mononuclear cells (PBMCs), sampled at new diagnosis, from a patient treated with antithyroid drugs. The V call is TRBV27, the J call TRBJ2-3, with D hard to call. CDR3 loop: CASRGRATDTQYF. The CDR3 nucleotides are TGTGCCAGCAGAGGACGGGCCACAGATACGCAGTATTTT.